This T cell receptor beta chain was profiled in a study of long-term antiretroviral therapy in people with HIV. Comments on this clone: The antigen is undetermined.

Study-wide results and limits: Blood dating 2004 to 2017 may reflect older ART regimens. There were no data on ART adherence, viral resistance or therapy changes, a gap that limits inferences about post-ART repertoire changes.

There are 12 residues in the CDR3. The germline V and J ends were trimmed by 8 bases and 5 bases, with 12 bases remaining between them. Per germline, CDR1 ENHRY and CDR2 SYGVKD. This was the immunoSEQ v3.0 assay at survey level. Data came from immunoSEQ multiplex PCR; TCRdb stores just in-frame clones and leaves some out. The sample records some 33,000 clones, around 80% being singletons. The sequenced sample was unsorted PBMCs, obtained 0.6 years after starting antiretroviral therapy. The sequence derives from a man between 18 and 35 years old with HIV. This chain joins TRBV10-3 and TRBJ2-5; D is ambiguous. In DNA form, the CDR3 reads TGTGCCATCTCAGGTCCCGGGGAGACCCAGTACTTC. Translated, it gives CAISGPGETQYF.